Described below is a single T cell receptor (beta chain) sequence and its context. The junction had 5 bases not matched to a gene; V was cut back by 3 bases and J by 5 bases. Germline V CDR1 and CDR2: SGHRS, YFSETQ. CDR3 length equals 16 residues. This sample is drawn from a study of shared clonotypes between healthy human individuals. The genomic DNA of each subset was split evenly across several immunoSEQ plates. Some clones are missing from TCRdb's copy, which holds only in-frame ones; the method was immunoSEQ multiplex PCR. The sample has about 1.5 million clones, more than 95% seen once. The sequenced material came from naive CD4+ T cells sorted from blood. Noted subset: CD45RA+ positively selected. This clonotype was sampled from a man aged 25-40 years in good health. The chain links TRBV5-1 to TRBJ2-3; the match to TRBD2 covers 14 bases. CDR3 residues: CASSWGLAGAGDTQYF. In DNA form, the CDR3 reads TGCGCCAGCAGCTGGGGACTAGCGGGAGCAGGAGATACGCAGTATTTT.